The next 9 T cell receptor beta chains were all read from a single sample in a study of blood T cell repertoires in COVID-19 (dated by TCRdb to about 2020). Preparation of the library involved the immunoSEQ multiplex PCR assay. TCRdb holds this immuneACCESS table with in-frame rearrangements only. Some clones are missing; in checked studies, unresolved V genes explain under half, and the rest has no known cause. This sample is represented by about 170,000 clones; around 84% of them were singletons. The ten largest clonotypes hold approximately 7% of the sample. The specimen sequenced was peripheral blood. The receptors were gathered from a man aged 50 to 60 with active or convalescent COVID-19.

This clone appeared a single time. The chain links TRBV18 to TRBJ2-1; D not resolved. The CDR3 loop spans 13 amino acids. CDR1 and CDR2 from the germline V gene are KGHSH and LQKENI. V lost 6 bases to trimming and J lost 6 bases, with 12 bases between them. The DNA for the CDR3 is TGTGCCAGCTCCACCGGGTTTGGCAATGAGCAGTTCTTC. Residues: CASSTGFGNEQFF.

The chain has TRBV11-2 and TRBJ1-4, with 8 nucleotides matching TRBD1. The V gene end was trimmed by 5 bases and the J gene end by 3 bases; junction bases not matched to a gene: 5. The CDR3 spans 15 residues. Per the germline V gene, CDR1 is SGHAT and CDR2 is FQNNGV. This chain's CDR3 is CASSLRQGPNEKLFF. In DNA, the CDR3 is TGTGCCAGCAGCCTCCGACAGGGGCCTAATGAAAAACTGTTTTTT.

The chain joins TRBV21-1 to TRBJ2-2; TRBD1 reflects the table's D call only, with no check against the DNA. TRBV21-1 is tagged as a pseudogene. The length of the CDR3 is 17 residues. As DNA, the CDR3 is TGTGCCAGCAGCAGGGGGCAGGGCGGCCCGAACACCGGGGAGCTGTTTTTT. This codes for CASSRGQGGPNTGELFF.

This chain connects TRBV29-1 to TRBJ1-6, with 7 nucleotides matching TRBD1. This CDR3 has 15 amino acids. The germline V gene has CDR1 SQVTM and CDR2 ANQGSEA. The J segment lost 0 bases and the V segment lost 6 bases, leaving 5 bases of the junction unmatched. The CDR3: CSVEDRSSYNSPLHF. CDR3 bases: TGCAGCGTGGAGGACAGGAGCTCCTATAATTCACCCCTCCACTTT.

In DNA, the CDR3 is TGTGCCAGCAAGAGCAGGACATCAACCCCCTATGGCTACACCTTC. Translation gives CASKSRTSTPYGYTF. The chain has TRBV28 and TRBJ1-2; a possible D gene is TRBD1 (5 bases). The length of the CDR3 is 15 residues. The germline V and J ends were trimmed by 7 bases and 4 bases, with 19 bases remaining between them. Germline V gives CDR1 MDHEN, CDR2 SYDVKM.

The chain is built from TRBV7-9 and TRBJ2-7, with 7 bases identical to TRBD1. Germline V CDR1 and CDR2: SEHNR, FQNEAQ (reference sequence). V lost 5 bases to trimming and J lost 0 bases; unmatched junction nucleotides: 13. The CDR3 loop spans 17 amino acids. The CDR3 region has the DNA TGTGCCAGCAGCGATATCCTCCGGGGACAGCTCTCCTACGAGCAGTACTTC. Residues: CASSDILRGQLSYEQYF.

This chain's CDR3 is CASSLGQGRETQYF. As DNA, the CDR3 is TGTGCCAGTAGCTTAGGACAGGGTAGAGAGACCCAGTACTTC. This chain connects TRBV19 to TRBJ2-5; 8 nucleotides line up with TRBD1. CDR3 length: 14 amino acids. With 6 bases clipped from V and 4 bases from J, the junction kept 7 bases outside the gene matches. Per the germline V gene, CDR1 is LNHDA and CDR2 is SQIVND (reference sequence).

The chain combines TRBV5-6 with TRBJ2-7; 12 bases agree with TRBD1. Germline CDR1 SGHDT, CDR2 YYEEEE. V shed 4 bases, J shed 4 bases, and the junction held 18 bases outside the gene matches. The CDR3 sequence is 19 residues long. CDR3 protein: CASSPSWGQGAGHKYEQYF. The CDR3 bases are TGTGCCAGCAGCCCATCATGGGGACAGGGGGCCGGGCATAAGTACGAGCAGTACTTC.

The chain joins TRBV25-1 to TRBJ1-1; 9 bases align to TRBD1. V gave up 4 bases and J gave up 5 bases; unmatched junction bases: 11. CDR3 size: 16 residues. CDR1 and CDR2 (germline): MGHDK, SYGVNS. The CDR3 DNA reads TGTGCCAGCAGTGCCTCCGACCAGGGGACAGGGACTGAAGCTTTCTTT. It encodes CASSASDQGTGTEAFF.